This entry describes one T cell receptor (beta chain). This specimen comes from a study of blood T cells in healthy people across ages. At the level of the study: For every two T cells, template switching captured about one barcoded beta molecule.

Drawn from each donor were ten milliliters of peripheral blood. Researchers report isolating at least 6.5 million PBMCs per sample. Germline-derived CDR1 and CDR2 are LNHDA and SQIVND (reference sequence). The CDR3 runs 17 residues. V was clipped by 2 bases and J by 3 bases, with 17 bases between them. A second PCR of about 7 to 12 cycles used a sample-barcoded 5' primer and a J-beta primer mix. Researchers report that each sample yielded at least 2.5 million CDR3-containing paired-end reads. Using its own MiXCR run on the 5' RACE reads, TCRdb lists one record per CDR3 protein. The sample records 1,500,000 or so distinct CDR3 sequences, around 40% being singletons.

The sequenced sample was blood. The chain carries TRBV19 and TRBJ1-5; D not resolved. This clonotype originated in a woman younger than 35 in good health. The CDR3 coding sequence is TGTGCCAGTAGTATATTTCGAGACCTTTACTCCAATCAGCCCCAGCATTTT. Its translation: CASSIFRDLYSNQPQHF.